This TCR beta chain was sequenced for a study of blood T cells in healthy people across ages. Primed by a sample-barcoded 5' primer and a J-beta primer mix, a second PCR proceeded for roughly 6 to 12 cycles. MiXCR, run by TCRdb on the 5' RACE reads, gives a single entry per CDR3 protein. The sample includes some 1.5 million distinct CDR3 sequences, approximately 39% of them seen just once. The TCR was taken from a woman aged 18-35 years in good health. Sample: blood.

CDR3: CASSRGSGDTQYF. CDR3 nucleotide sequence: TGTGCCAGCTCCCGGGGTAGCGGAGATACGCAGTATTTT. J is TRBJ2-3 and V is TRBV3-1; maybe TRBD2 (6 bases). The CDR3 covers 13 residues. Germline V lookup: CDR1 LGHDT, CDR2 YNNKEL (reference sequence). V lost 8 bases to trimming and J lost 5 bases, with 14 bases between them.